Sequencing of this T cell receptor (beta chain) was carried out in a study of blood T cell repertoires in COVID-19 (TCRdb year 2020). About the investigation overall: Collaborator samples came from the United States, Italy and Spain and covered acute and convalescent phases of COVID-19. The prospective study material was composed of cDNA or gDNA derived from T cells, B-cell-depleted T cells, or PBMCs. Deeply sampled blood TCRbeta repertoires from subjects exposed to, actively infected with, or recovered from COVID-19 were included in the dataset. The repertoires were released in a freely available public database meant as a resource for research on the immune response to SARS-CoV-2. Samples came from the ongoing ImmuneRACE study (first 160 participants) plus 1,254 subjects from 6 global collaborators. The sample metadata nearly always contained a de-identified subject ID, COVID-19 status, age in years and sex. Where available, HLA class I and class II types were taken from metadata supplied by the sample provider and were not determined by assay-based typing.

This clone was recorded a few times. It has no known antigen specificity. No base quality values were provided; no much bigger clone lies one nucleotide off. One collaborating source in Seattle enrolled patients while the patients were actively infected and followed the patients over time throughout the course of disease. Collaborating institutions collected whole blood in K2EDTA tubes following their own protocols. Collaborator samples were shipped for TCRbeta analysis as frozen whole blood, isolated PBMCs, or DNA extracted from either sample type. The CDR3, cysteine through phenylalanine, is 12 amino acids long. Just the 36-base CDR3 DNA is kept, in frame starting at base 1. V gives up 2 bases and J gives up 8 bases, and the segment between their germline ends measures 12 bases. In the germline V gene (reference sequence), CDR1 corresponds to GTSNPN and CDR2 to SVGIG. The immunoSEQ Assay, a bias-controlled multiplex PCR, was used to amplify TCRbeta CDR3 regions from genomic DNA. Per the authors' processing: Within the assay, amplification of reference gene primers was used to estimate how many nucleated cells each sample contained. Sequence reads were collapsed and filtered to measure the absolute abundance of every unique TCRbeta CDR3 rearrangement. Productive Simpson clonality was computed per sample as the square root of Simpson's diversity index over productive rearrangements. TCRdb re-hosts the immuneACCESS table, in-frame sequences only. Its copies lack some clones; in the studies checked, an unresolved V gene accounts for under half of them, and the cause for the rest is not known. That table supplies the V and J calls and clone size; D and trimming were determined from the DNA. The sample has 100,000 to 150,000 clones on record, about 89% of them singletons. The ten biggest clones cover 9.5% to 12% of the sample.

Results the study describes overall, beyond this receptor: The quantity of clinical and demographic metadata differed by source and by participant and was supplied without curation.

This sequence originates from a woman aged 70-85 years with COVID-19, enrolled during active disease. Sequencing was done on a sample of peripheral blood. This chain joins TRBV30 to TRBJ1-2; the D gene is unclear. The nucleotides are TGTGCCTGGAGTCCTACCGTAAGAGGCTACACCTTC. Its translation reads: CAWSPTVRGYTF.